Presented here are 11 T cell receptor beta chains from one specimen sequenced in a study of PD-1 blockade in classical Hodgkin lymphoma. Assay used: immunoSEQ multiplex PCR; TCRdb lists only in-frame clones, some missing. The repertoire consists of some 96,000 clones, with about 92% occurring once and the leading ten covering roughly 2%. Time point: cycle 4 day 1 (C4D1), after 5 to 7 weeks of nivolumab. Each patient's relapse followed autologous stem cell transplantation, and brentuximab vedotin exposure varied. The sequenced sample was peripheral blood mononuclear cells (PBMCs), obtained before the fourth cycle of nivolumab. These receptors originate from a human donor with classical Hodgkin lymphoma.

The chain is built from TRBV27 and TRBJ1-5; no clear D gene. CDR1 MNHEY and CDR2 SMNVEV come from the germline V gene (reference sequence). The CDR3 runs 14 residues. Trimming removed 7 bases from V and 0 bases from J, with 10 bases in between. The CDR3 DNA reads TGTGCCAGCAATCGGATGTATAGCAATCAGCCCCAGCATTTT. As protein: CASNRMYSNQPQHF.

The gene calls are TRBV11-2 and TRBJ2-7; D call uncertain. This CDR3 is 15 amino acids long. The germline gives CDR1 SGHAT, CDR2 FQNNGV. Trimming took off 1 base at V and 2 bases at J, with 12 bases between the two ends. For the CDR3, the DNA is TGTGCCAGCAGCTTAGGTCAATTGACGACCTACGAGCAGTACTTC. This sequence encodes CASSLGQLTTYEQYF.

The gene calls are TRBV19 and TRBJ2-7; D is possibly TRBD1 (5 bases). CDR3 length equals 14 residues. V was pared by 7 bases and J by 0 bases, with 13 bases between. Germline V gene data show CDR1 as LNHDA and CDR2 as SQIVND (reference sequence). The CDR3 region is CASNPGPLSYEQYF. The DNA of the CDR3 is TGTGCCAGTAACCCAGGGCCCCTCTCCTACGAGCAGTACTTC.

This clone was seen once. The chain employs TRBV30 and TRBJ2-5, with a weak D call TRBD2 (7 bases). The V and J ends lost 0 bases and 5 bases respectively, with 13 bases between them. This CDR3 region has 14 residues. CDR1 is GTSNPN, CDR2 SVGIG, per germline (reference sequence). CDR3 residues: CAWSVTGRGETQYF. CDR3 DNA sequence: TGTGCCTGGAGTGTAACAGGGCGGGGGGAGACCCAGTACTTC. Full variable domain (remainder filled in from reference TRBV30 and TRBJ2-5): SQTIHQWPATLVQPVGSPLSLECTVEGTSNPNLYWYRQAAGRGLQLLFYSVGIGQISSEVPQNLSASRPQDRQFILSSKKLLLSDSGFYLCAWSVTGRGETQYFGPGTRLLVL.

The chain recombines TRBV4-1 with TRBJ1-1; D is uncertain. V was cut by 3 bases and J by 1 base, with 15 bases left in between. CDR1 is MGHRA, CDR2 YSYEKL, per germline. The CDR3 extends over 16 amino acids. CDR3 sequence: CASSQVPAGRNTEAFF. The DNA of the CDR3 is TGCGCCAGCAGCCAGGTCCCGGCAGGAAGGAACACTGAAGCTTTCTTT.

The chain is built from TRBV5-5 and TRBJ1-5; D might be TRBD1 (5 bases). This CDR3 region has 18 residues. Germline V gene lookup returns CDR1 SGHKS and CDR2 YYEKEE (reference sequence). V dropped 1 base and J dropped 3 bases, with 20 bases sitting between them. CDR3 coding DNA: TGTGCCAGCAGCTTGTACCCCCACCAGGGAAGGAACAATCAGCCCCAGCATTTT. Translating it yields CASSLYPHQGRNNQPQHF. Looking up the rest from reference TRBV5-5 and TRBJ1-5 gives the full variable domain: DAGVTQSPTHLIKTRGQQVTLRCSPISGHKSVSWYQQVLGQGPQFIFQYYEKEERGRGNFPDRFSARQFPNYSSELNVNALLLGDSALYLCASSLYPHQGRNNQPQHFGDGTRLSIL.

The chain couples TRBV25-1 to TRBJ2-1; 8 nucleotides match TRBD1. V lost 5 bases and J lost 8; bases outside the gene matches: 14. This CDR3 region has 16 residues. The V gene's germline CDR1 is MGHDK and CDR2 SYGVNS. The CDR3 DNA reads TGTGCCAGCAGTAATTGGACAGGGTCTCGGGTCCATGAGCAGTTCTTC. Its translation is CASSNWTGSRVHEQFF. Based on the CDR3 plus reference TRBV25-1 and TRBJ2-1, the full variable domain is EADIYQTPRYLVIGTGKKITLECSQTMGHDKMYWYQQDPGMELHLIHYSYGVNSTEKGDLSSESTVSRIRTEHFPLTLESARPSHTSQYLCASSNWTGSRVHEQFFGPGTRLTVL.

V gene TRBV14 combines with J gene TRBJ2-5, with D tentatively TRBD1 (5 bases). The germline V and J ends were trimmed by 1 base and 3 bases, with 18 bases remaining between them. The CDR3 loop spans 17 amino acids. Germline CDR1 reads SGHDN; CDR2 reads FVKESK. The CDR3 DNA reads as TGTGCCAGCAGCCAAGGAGTGTTTGGGGCCCTAAAAGAGACCCAGTACTTC. This gives the protein CASSQGVFGALKETQYF.

This clone is labeled as medium-sized. For the CDR3, the DNA is TGTGCCAGCTCACCACTCCCCGGGACTAGCGGGAGAAATGAGCAGTTCTTC. Translation gives CASSPLPGTSGRNEQFF. The rearrangement uses TRBV18 and TRBJ2-1, with 14 bases fitting TRBD2. V was clipped by 1 base and J by 7 bases; unmatched bases: 6. In germline, CDR1 is KGHSH, CDR2 LQKENI. The CDR3 consists of 17 residues.

This chain uses TRBV19 with TRBJ2-2; no firm D call. This CDR3 spans 14 amino acids. The V and J ends lost 2 bases and 6 bases respectively, with 10 bases between them. CDR1 LNHDA and CDR2 SQIVND come from the germline V gene (reference sequence). CDR3 coding DNA: TGTGCCAGTAGTATATCTACGGCAGCCGGGGAGCTGTTTTTT. Translating it yields CASSISTAAGELFF. Full variable domain (remainder filled in from reference TRBV19 and TRBJ2-2): DGGITQSPKYLFRKEGQNVTLSCEQNLNHDAMYWYRQDPGQGLRLIYYSQIVNDFQKGDIAEGYSVSREKKESFPLTVTSAQKNPTAFYLCASSISTAAGELFFGEGSRLTVL.

This clone was counted once. Other DNA sequences in this specimen translate into the identical CDR3. The chain links TRBV5-6 to TRBJ2-3; the D is unclear. V lost 0 bases to trimming and J lost 1 base, with 3 bases between them. This CDR3 contains 13 residues. Germline V gene sequence: CDR1 SGHDT, CDR2 YYEEEE. CDR3 bases: TGTGCCAGCAGCTTGGGGGGCACAGATACGCAGTATTTT. Protein: CASSLGGTDTQYF.